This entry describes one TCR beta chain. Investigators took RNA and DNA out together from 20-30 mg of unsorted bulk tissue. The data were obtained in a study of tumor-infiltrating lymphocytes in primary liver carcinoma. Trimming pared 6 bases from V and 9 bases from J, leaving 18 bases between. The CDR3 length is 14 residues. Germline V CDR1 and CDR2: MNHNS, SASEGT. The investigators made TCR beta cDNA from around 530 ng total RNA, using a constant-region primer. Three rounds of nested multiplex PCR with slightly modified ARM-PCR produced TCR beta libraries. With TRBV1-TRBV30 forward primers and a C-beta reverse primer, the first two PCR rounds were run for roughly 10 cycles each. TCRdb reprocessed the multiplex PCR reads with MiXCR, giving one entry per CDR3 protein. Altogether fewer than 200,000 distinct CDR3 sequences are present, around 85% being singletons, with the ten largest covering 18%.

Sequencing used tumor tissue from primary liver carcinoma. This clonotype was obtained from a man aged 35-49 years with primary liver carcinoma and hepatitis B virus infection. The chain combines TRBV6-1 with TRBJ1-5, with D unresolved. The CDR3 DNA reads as TGTGCCAGCAGAGAGGCGAGTGGAAAGGCGCCCCAGCATTTT. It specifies CASREASGKAPQHF.